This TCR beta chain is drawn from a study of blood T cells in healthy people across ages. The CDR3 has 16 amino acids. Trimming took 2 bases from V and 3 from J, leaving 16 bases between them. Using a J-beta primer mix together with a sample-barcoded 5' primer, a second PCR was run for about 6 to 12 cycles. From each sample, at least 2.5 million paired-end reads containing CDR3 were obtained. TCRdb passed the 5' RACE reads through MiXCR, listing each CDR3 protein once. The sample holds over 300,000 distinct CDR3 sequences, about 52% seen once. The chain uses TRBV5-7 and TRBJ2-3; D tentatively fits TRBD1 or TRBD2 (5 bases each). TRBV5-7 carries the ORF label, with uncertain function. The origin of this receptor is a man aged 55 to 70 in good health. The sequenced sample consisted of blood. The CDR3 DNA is TGTGCCAGCAGCTTACCCAGGGAGTATGGAACAGATACGCAGTATTTT. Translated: CASSLPREYGTDTQYF.